These 26 T cell receptor beta chains originate from one sample sequenced in a study of T cell responses to AZD1222 COVID-19 vaccine (dated by TCRdb to the early 2020s). To prepare the library, the immunoSEQ multiplex PCR assay was applied. TCRdb mirrors the immuneACCESS table, restricted to in-frame sequences. Some clones are absent from its copies; in checked studies, under half trace to an unresolved V gene, and the reason for the others is unknown. Here the sample has 100,000 to 120,000 clones; roughly 88% occur a single time. Clones ranked in the top ten supply 2% to 3% of the sample. Taken with the paper, the label for time point translates to: baseline before first vaccination. Material: peripheral blood, obtained on day 0 of AZD1222 vaccination. The receptor set was obtained from an adult in good health.

The V gene is TRBV12-3 or TRBV12-4, the J gene TRBJ1-1; D not resolved. The CDR3 runs 13 residues. Trimming removed 3 bases from V and 4 bases from J, with 9 bases in between. The CDR3: CASSFNGVTEAFF. The CDR3 coding sequence is TGTGCCAGCAGTTTCAACGGCGTCACTGAAGCTTTCTTT.

The chain uses TRBV5-1 and TRBJ2-7; TRBD2 aligns across 11 bases. V was pared by 3 bases and J by 7 bases, with 6 bases of the junction left unmatched. The germline gives CDR1 SGHRS, CDR2 YFSETQ. The CDR3 extends over 14 amino acids. CDR3 in DNA: TGCGCCAGCAGCTACGGGACTAGCGGTGTTGAGCAGTACTTC. It encodes CASSYGTSGVEQYF.

The V and J genes are TRBV7-2 and TRBJ2-2, with D hard to call. The germline V gene has CDR1 SGHTA and CDR2 FQGNSA. V was cut by 0 bases and J by 5 bases, with 10 bases left in between. This CDR3 comprises 15 residues. The CDR3 loop reads CASSLAQSRTGELFF. CDR3 in DNA: TGTGCCAGCAGCTTAGCCCAATCGCGGACCGGGGAGCTGTTTTTT.

CDR3 sequence reads: CASRLFSSGGGPQHF. The CDR3 DNA reads TGTGCCAGCAGGCTGTTCTCGTCAGGCGGAGGGCCCCAGCATTTT. The V and J genes are TRBV2 and TRBJ1-5, with D unresolved. Trimming pared 6 bases from V and 9 bases from J, leaving 21 bases between. Per germline, CDR1 SNHLY and CDR2 FYNNEI. This CDR3 is 15 amino acids long.

The V and J genes are TRBV6-5 and TRBJ1-6; D is undetermined. Trimming shortened V by 4 bases and J by 7 bases, and 8 bases separated the two germline ends. Per the germline V gene, CDR1 is MNHEY and CDR2 is SVGAGI. This CDR3 comprises 13 residues. In DNA, the CDR3 is TGTGCCAGCAGTTGGACCGGGAATTCACCCCTCCACTTT. Translation gives CASSWTGNSPLHF.

V is TRBV6-1 and J is TRBJ1-6; unclear D gene. V lost 2 bases and J 7 bases, leaving 18 bases between the germline ends. The CDR3 is made up of 17 amino acids. Germline assignment: CDR1 MNHNS and CDR2 SASEGT. Here the CDR3 DNA reads TGTGCCAGCAGTGAACTCTATGCGGGAGGATGGAATTCACCCCTCCACTTT. Its protein product is CASSELYAGGWNSPLHF.

The CDR3 here is CASSYSMRGLGTEAFF. CDR3 coding DNA: TGTGCCAGCAGTTACTCGATGCGGGGGTTGGGCACTGAAGCTTTCTTT. V usage is TRBV6-5 and J usage is TRBJ1-1; TRBD1 might be the D (5 bases). The CDR3 runs 16 residues. Germline V gene lookup returns CDR1 MNHEY and CDR2 SVGAGI. Trimming stripped 0 bases from V and 4 bases from J, with 15 bases between.

The chain uses TRBV21-1 and TRBJ1-5; TRBD1, the D gene given by the table, was not confirmed from the DNA. TRBV21-1 is deemed a pseudogene. The CDR3 has 17 residues. Written as DNA, the CDR3 is TGTGCCAGCAGCAAAGACGGGACAGGTCTTACCAATCAGCCCCAGCATTTT. Translated: CASSKDGTGLTNQPQHF.

The chain is built from TRBV11-3 and TRBJ2-1; a weak D match, TRBD2 (5 bases). This CDR3 contains 15 residues. V lost 1 base to trimming and J lost 1 base, with 8 bases between them. Germline V gene data show CDR1 as SGHNT and CDR2 as YENEEA. CDR3 amino acids: CASSLAGFSYNEQFF. The CDR3 DNA reads as TGTGCCAGCAGCTTAGCGGGATTTTCCTACAATGAGCAGTTCTTC. Using reference TRBV11-3 and TRBJ2-1 for the parts outside the CDR3, the full variable domain is EAGVVQSPRYKIIEKKQPVAFWCNPISGHNTLYWYLQNLGQGPELLIRYENEEAVDDSQLPKDRFSAERLKGVDSTLKIQPAELGDSAVYLCASSLAGFSYNEQFFGPGTRLTVL.

V gene TRBV27 combines with J gene TRBJ1-2; tentatively, D is TRBD1 (6 bases). Between the trimmed V and J ends, which lost 3 bases and 3 bases, there was a span of 8 bases. The germline CDR1 and CDR2 sequences are MNHEY and SMNVEV (reference sequence). The CDR3 extends over 13 amino acids. The CDR3 here is CASSFGQYYGYTF. For the CDR3, the DNA is TGTGCCAGCAGTTTTGGACAGTACTATGGCTACACCTTC.

V is TRBV5-4 and J is TRBJ1-1; no definite D call. The germline V gene encodes CDR1 SGHNT and CDR2 YYREEE (reference sequence). The CDR3 loop spans 12 amino acids. Trimming left V 0 bases short and J 7 bases short, with 7 bases between. The CDR3 is CASSLGGFEAFF. The CDR3 DNA reads as TGTGCCAGCAGCTTGGGAGGGTTTGAAGCTTTCTTT.

The CDR3 DNA reads as TGTGCCAGCAGCTTGAAGGGGACTAGCGGGAACACCGGGGAGCTGTTTTTT. Its protein is CASSLKGTSGNTGELFF. The gene calls are TRBV5-5 and TRBJ2-2; TRBD2 matches at 11 bases. Germline CDR1 is SGHKS and CDR2 is YYEKEE (reference sequence). The ends lost 1 base at V and 1 base at J; junction bases unmatched: 3. The CDR3 totals 17 residues.

The CDR3 bases are TGCGCCAGCAGCAACTTCCCGGAGGATGAGCAGTTCTTC. This codes for CASSNFPEDEQFF. The V gene is TRBV5-1, the J gene TRBJ2-1, with D perhaps TRBD2 (5 bases). Trimming removed 4 bases from V and 8 bases from J, with 13 bases in between. This CDR3 region has 13 residues. Germline CDR1 is SGHRS and CDR2 is YFSETQ.

The rearrangement joins TRBV7-2 to TRBJ2-7, with a possible D match to TRBD2 (6 bases). This CDR3 is 14 amino acids long. CDR1 SGHTA and CDR2 FQGNSA come from the germline V gene. Trimming stripped 6 bases from V and 4 bases from J, with 16 bases between. The CDR3 DNA sequence: TGTGCCAGCAGACCCGGTCGGGGAGGATACGAGCAGTACTTC. It translates to CASRPGRGGYEQYF.

This sequence joins TRBV5-4 and TRBJ1-2, with D possibly being TRBD1 (5 bases). In germline, CDR1 is SGHNT, CDR2 YYREEE (reference sequence). V dropped 3 bases and J dropped 4 bases, with 10 bases sitting between them. CDR3 length: 13 residues. CDR3 DNA sequence: TGTGCCAGCAGCTCGACAGCCCTCTATGGCTACACCTTC. This translates into CASSSTALYGYTF.

The rearrangement links TRBV27 to TRBJ1-1; 9 bases are a match to TRBD1. Germline CDR1 and CDR2: MNHEY and SMNVEV (reference sequence). This CDR3 region has 15 residues. J lost 1 base, V lost 6 bases, and 6 bases had no gene match. DNA for the CDR3: TGTGCCAGCAGCCCGGGACAGGGACAGAACACTGAAGCTTTCTTT. It translates to CASSPGQGQNTEAFF.

CDR3 nucleotide sequence: TGTGCCAGTAGTATCCCCCGGGGGGACTATGGCTACACCTTC. Translation gives CASSIPRGDYGYTF. The chain links TRBV19 to TRBJ1-2; tentative D call: TRBD1 (5 bases). This CDR3 has 14 amino acids. CDR1 is LNHDA, CDR2 SQIVND, per germline (reference sequence). Trimming took off 3 bases at V and 3 bases at J, with 11 bases between the two ends. Variable domain in full (rest from reference TRBV19 and TRBJ1-2): DGGITQSPKYLFRKEGQNVTLSCEQNLNHDAMYWYRQDPGQGLRLIYYSQIVNDFQKGDIAEGYSVSREKKESFPLTVTSAQKNPTAFYLCASSIPRGDYGYTFGSGTRLTVV.

This chain joins TRBV9 and TRBJ2-7, with TRBD1 as a possible D gene (5 bases). The germline CDR1 and CDR2 sequences are SGDLS and YYNGEE. The length of the CDR3 is 15 residues. V lost 0 bases and J 2 bases, leaving 12 bases between the germline ends. The CDR3 protein is CASSVACRTTYEQYF. The CDR3 DNA follows: TGTGCCAGCAGCGTAGCATGTCGGACAACCTACGAGCAGTACTTC. The entire variable domain, with the rest obtained from reference TRBV9 and TRBJ2-7, is as follows: DSGVTQTPKHLITATGQRVTLRCSPRSGDLSVYWYQQSLDQGLQFLIQYYNGEERAKGNILERFSAQQFPDLHSELNLSSLELGDSALYFCASSVACRTTYEQYFGPGTRLTVT.

CDR3 nucleotide sequence: TGTGCCAGCAGCTCAAGGAGGGTGGAGAACACTGAAGCTTTCTTT. Its translation: CASSSRRVENTEAFF. The chain is built from TRBV11-2 and TRBJ1-1; D is unresolved. Germline CDR1 reads SGHAT; CDR2 reads FQNNGV. The CDR3 is 15 amino acids. V lost 4 bases and J lost 1, with 13 bases in between. Complete variable domain (other parts from reference TRBV11-2 and TRBJ1-1): EAGVAQSPRYKIIEKRQSVAFWCNPISGHATLYWYQQILGQGPKLLIQFQNNGVVDDSQLPKDRFSAERLKGVDSTLKIQPAKLEDSAVYLCASSSRRVENTEAFFGQGTRLTVV.

The V call is TRBV4-1, the J call TRBJ2-5; D perhaps matches TRBD2 (6 bases). The germline gives CDR1 MGHRA, CDR2 YSYEKL. The CDR3 is 17 amino acids. Trimming removed 4 bases from V and 4 bases from J, with 22 bases in between. CDR3 loop: CASSPHPSSVVGETQYF. CDR3 DNA sequence: TGCGCCAGCAGCCCCCACCCATCTAGCGTGGTTGGAGAGACCCAGTACTTC.

This chain uses TRBV11-2 with TRBJ1-1; 8 nucleotides agree with TRBD1. CDR3 length: 14 amino acids. Germline CDR1 is SGHAT and CDR2 is FQNNGV. V trimming: 5 bases; J trimming: 9 bases; junction bases outside the gene matches: 11. CDR3 residues: CASSPGTGEEKAFF. The CDR3 DNA sequence: TGTGCCAGCAGCCCCGGGACAGGTGAAGAGAAAGCTTTCTTT.

This rearrangement joins TRBV5-6 to TRBJ1-3, with D tentatively TRBD1 (6 bases). Germline CDR1 SGHDT, CDR2 YYEEEE. The germline V and J ends were trimmed by 4 bases and 0 bases, with 11 bases remaining between them. The CDR3 covers 15 residues. The CDR3 loop is CASSRGAYSGNTIYF. The CDR3 coding sequence is TGTGCCAGCAGCAGGGGGGCCTACTCTGGAAACACCATATATTTT.

CDR3 sequence: CASAWSAVSDSPLHF. CDR3 coding DNA: TGTGCCAGCGCTTGGTCGGCCGTATCCGATTCACCCCTCCACTTT. V gene TRBV5-5 combines with J gene TRBJ1-6; D is undetermined. V gave up 7 bases and J gave up 8 bases, with 19 bases separating them. Germline loops: CDR1 SGHKS, CDR2 YYEKEE (reference sequence). The CDR3 has 15 residues.

CDR3: CASSSQTGRQETQYF. In DNA form, the CDR3 reads TGTGCCAGCAGTTCGCAGACAGGGAGACAAGAGACCCAGTACTTC. This chain uses TRBV27 with TRBJ2-5; 7 bases are shared with TRBD1. There are 15 residues in the CDR3. V dropped 4 bases and J dropped 2; count of bases not matched to a gene: 7. The germline V gene has CDR1 MNHEY and CDR2 SMNVEV (reference sequence).

The chain carries TRBV14 and TRBJ2-7, with D unclear. The germline V gene encodes CDR1 SGHDN and CDR2 FVKESK. The CDR3 consists of 12 residues. V dropped 4 bases and J dropped 7 bases, with 11 bases sitting between them. The CDR3 region has the DNA TGTGCCAGCAGCCGATGGTCGACGGAGCAGTACTTC. Translating gives CASSRWSTEQYF.

The rearrangement links TRBV5-6 to TRBJ2-5; tentatively, D is TRBD2 (6 bases). The V end was cut by 0 bases, the J end by 6 bases, with 15 bases between. Per germline, CDR1 SGHDT and CDR2 YYEEEE. This CDR3 has 15 residues. The CDR3, as DNA: TGTGCCAGCAGCTTGGTGGGCGGGGAGTCACAGACCCAGTACTTC. Translated, it gives CASSLVGGESQTQYF. Combining the CDR3 with reference TRBV5-6 and TRBJ2-5 gives the whole variable domain DAGVTQSPTHLIKTRGQQVTLRCSPKSGHDTVSWYQQALGQGPQFIFQYYEEEERQRGNFPDRFSGHQFPNYSSELNVNALLLGDSALYLCASSLVGGESQTQYFGPGTRLLVL.